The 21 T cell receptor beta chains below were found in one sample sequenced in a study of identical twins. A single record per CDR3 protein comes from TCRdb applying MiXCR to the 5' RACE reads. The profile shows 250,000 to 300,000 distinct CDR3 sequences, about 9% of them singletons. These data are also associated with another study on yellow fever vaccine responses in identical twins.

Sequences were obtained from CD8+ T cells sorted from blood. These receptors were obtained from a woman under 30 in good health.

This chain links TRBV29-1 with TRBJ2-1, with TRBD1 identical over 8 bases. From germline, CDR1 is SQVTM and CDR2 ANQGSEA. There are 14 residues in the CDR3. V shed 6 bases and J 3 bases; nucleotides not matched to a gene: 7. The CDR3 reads CSVHWDRYYNEQFF. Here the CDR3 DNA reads TGCAGCGTCCATTGGGACAGGTACTACAATGAGCAGTTCTTC.

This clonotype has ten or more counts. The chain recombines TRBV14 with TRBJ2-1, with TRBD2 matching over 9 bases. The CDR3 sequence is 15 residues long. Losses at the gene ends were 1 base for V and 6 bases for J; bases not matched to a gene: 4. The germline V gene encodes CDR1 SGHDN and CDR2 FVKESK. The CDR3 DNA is TGTGCCAGCAGCCAAGGTCTAGCGGGGCTCAATGAGCAGTTCTTC. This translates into CASSQGLAGLNEQFF. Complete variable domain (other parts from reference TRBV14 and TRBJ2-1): EAGVTQFPSHSVIEKGQTVTLRCDPISGHDNLYWYRRVMGKEIKFLLHFVKESKQDESGMPNNRFLAERTGGTYSTLKVQPAELEDSGVYFCASSQGLAGLNEQFFGPGTRLTVL.

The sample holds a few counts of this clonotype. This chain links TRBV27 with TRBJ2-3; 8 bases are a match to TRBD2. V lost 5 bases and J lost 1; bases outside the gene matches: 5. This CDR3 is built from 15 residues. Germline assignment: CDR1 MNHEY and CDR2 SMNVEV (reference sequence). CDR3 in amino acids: CASSRGGPGTDTQYF. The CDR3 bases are TGTGCCAGCAGTCGCGGGGGGCCGGGCACAGATACGCAGTATTTT.

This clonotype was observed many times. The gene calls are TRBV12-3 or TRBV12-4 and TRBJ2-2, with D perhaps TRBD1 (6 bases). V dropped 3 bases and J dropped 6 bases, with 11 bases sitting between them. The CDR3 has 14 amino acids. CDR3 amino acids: CASSFTTGPGELFF. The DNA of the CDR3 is TGTGCCAGCAGTTTCACGACAGGTCCCGGGGAGCTGTTTTTT.

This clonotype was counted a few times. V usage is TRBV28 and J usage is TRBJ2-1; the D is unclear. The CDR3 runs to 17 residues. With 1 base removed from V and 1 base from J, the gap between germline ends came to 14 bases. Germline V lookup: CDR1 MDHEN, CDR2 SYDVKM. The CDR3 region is CASSLLERGLSYNEQFF. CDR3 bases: TGTGCCAGCAGTTTATTGGAGCGAGGATTATCCTACAATGAGCAGTTCTTC.

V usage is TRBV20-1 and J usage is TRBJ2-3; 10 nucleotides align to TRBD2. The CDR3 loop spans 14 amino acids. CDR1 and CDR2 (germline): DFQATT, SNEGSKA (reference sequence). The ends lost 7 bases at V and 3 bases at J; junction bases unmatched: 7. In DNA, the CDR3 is TGCAGTGGGCTAGCGGGGGAAGGGACAGATACGCAGTATTTT. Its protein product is CSGLAGEGTDTQYF.

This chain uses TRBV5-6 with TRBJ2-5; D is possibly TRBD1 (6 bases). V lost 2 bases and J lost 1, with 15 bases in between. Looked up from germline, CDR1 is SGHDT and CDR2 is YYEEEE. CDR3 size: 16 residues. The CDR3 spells CASSFDRRSAQETQYF. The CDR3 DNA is TGTGCCAGCAGCTTCGACAGGCGGTCAGCCCAAGAGACCCAGTACTTC.

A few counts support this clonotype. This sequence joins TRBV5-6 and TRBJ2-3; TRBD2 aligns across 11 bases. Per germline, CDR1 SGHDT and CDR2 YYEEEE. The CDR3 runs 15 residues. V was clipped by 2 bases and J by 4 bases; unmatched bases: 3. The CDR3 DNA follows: TGTGCCAGCAGCTTTGCTAGCGGGGGGTCAGATACGCAGTATTTT. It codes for CASSFASGGSDTQYF.

The CDR3 DNA reads as TGCAGCGTTGACCCAAGCGTGAGCAATGAGCAGTTCTTC. Protein: CSVDPSVSNEQFF. J is TRBJ2-1 and V is TRBV29-1; D remains ambiguous. The length of the CDR3 is 13 residues. Trimming shortened V by 3 bases and J by 6 bases, and 12 bases separated the two germline ends. CDR1 SQVTM and CDR2 ANQGSEA come from the germline V gene.

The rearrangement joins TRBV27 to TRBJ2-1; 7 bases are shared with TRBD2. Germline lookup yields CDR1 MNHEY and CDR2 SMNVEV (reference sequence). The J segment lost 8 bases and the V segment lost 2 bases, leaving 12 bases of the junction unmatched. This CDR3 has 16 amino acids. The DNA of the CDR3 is TGTGCCAGCAGTTTAGGATATTTAGTGGGGGGGGATGAGCAGTTCTTC. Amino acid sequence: CASSLGYLVGGDEQFF.

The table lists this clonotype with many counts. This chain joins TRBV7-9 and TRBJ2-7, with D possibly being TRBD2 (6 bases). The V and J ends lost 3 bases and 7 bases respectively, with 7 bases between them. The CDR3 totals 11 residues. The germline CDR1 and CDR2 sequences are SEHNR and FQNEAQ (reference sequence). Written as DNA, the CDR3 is TGTGCCAGCAGCTTGGCGGGAGAGCAGTACTTC. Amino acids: CASSLAGEQYF.

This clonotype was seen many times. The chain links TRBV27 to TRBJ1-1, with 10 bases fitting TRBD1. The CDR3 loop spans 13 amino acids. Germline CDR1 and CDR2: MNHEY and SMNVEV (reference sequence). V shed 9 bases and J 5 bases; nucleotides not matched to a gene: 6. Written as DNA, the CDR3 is TGTGCCAGGCGACAGGGGGCATTAACTGAAGCTTTCTTT. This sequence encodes CARRQGALTEAFF.

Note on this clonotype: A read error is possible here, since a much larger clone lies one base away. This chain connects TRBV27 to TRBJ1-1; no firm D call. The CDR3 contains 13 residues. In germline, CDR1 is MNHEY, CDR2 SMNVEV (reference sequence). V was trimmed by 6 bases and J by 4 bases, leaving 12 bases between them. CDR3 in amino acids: CASSREQPTEAFF. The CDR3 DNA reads TGTGCCAGCAGCCGAGAACAGCCCACTGAAGCTTTCTTT.

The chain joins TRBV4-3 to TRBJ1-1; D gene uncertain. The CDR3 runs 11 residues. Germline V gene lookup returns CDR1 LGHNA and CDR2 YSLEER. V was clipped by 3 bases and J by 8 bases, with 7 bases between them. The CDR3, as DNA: TGCGCCAGCAGCCATACCGGGGAAGCTTTCTTT. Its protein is CASSHTGEAFF.

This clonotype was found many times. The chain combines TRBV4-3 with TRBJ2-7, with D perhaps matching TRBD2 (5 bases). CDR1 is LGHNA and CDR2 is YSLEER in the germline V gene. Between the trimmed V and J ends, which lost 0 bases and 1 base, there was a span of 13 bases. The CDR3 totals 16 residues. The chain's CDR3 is CASSQDRAEASYEQYF. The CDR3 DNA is TGCGCCAGCAGCCAAGATAGGGCGGAGGCATCCTACGAGCAGTACTTC.

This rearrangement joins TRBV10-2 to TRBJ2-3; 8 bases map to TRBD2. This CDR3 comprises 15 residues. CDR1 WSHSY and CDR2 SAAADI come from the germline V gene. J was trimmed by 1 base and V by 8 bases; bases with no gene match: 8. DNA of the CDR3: TGCGCCAGCGGGTTTCTTAGCGGGGGCACAGATACGCAGTATTTT. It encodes CASGFLSGGTDTQYF.

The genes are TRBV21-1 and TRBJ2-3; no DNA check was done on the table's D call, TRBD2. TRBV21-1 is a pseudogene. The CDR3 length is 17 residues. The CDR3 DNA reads TGTGCCAGCAGCATCTCCGGGACTCTCACTAGCACAGATACGCAGTATTTT. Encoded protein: CASSISGTLTSTDTQYF.

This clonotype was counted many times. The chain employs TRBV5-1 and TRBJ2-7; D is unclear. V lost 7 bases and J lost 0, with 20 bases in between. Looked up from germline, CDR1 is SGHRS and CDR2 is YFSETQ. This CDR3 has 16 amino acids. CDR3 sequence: CASGDEVGSFSYEQYF. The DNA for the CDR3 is TGCGCCAGCGGCGACGAGGTTGGCAGCTTCTCCTACGAGCAGTACTTC.

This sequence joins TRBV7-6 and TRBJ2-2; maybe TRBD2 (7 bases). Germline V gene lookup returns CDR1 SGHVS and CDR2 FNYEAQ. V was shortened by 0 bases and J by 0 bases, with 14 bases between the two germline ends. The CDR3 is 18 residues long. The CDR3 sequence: CASSLAEGGFANTGELFF. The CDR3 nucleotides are TGTGCCAGCAGCTTAGCGGAGGGGGGGTTTGCGAACACCGGGGAGCTGTTTTTT.

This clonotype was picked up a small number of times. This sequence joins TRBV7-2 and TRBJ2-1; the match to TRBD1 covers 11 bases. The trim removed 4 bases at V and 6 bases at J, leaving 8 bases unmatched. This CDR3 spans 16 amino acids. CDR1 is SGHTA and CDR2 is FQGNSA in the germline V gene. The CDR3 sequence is CASSSAGTGGPNEQFF. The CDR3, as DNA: TGTGCCAGCAGCTCGGCCGGGACAGGGGGACCCAATGAGCAGTTCTTC.

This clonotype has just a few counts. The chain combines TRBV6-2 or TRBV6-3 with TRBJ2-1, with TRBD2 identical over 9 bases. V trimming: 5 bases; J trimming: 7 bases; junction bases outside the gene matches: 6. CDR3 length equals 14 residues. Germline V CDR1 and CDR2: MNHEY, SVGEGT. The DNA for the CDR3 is TGTGCCAGCAGTGGGGCGCTAGCGGGGAATGAGCAGTTCTTC. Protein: CASSGALAGNEQFF.